Sequencing of this TCR beta chain was carried out in a study of blood T cell repertoires in COVID-19. Study-wide background: Samples of COVID-19 (acute and convalescent) were obtained from the United States, Italy and Spain. Sample material is recorded as cDNA or gDNA derived from T cells, B-cell-depleted T cells, or PBMCs.

This clone was observed a few times. In the original processing: Cell counts per sample came from amplifying reference gene primers. This table comes from immunoSEQ multiplex PCR, and its TCRdb copy is limited to in-frame clones, with some not included. The DNA was the basis for D and trimming; V, J and clone size are from that table. The profile covers 150,000 to 200,000 clones, with around 90% appearing a single time and under 5% taken by the ten largest. Sample: peripheral blood. The receptor's source is a human donor in a cohort sampled during active COVID-19.

The CDR3 region has the DNA TGTGCCAGCAGACCCACAGGGCGGGATGAGCAGTTCTTC. Protein sequence: CASRPTGRDEQFF. The chain carries TRBV28 and TRBJ2-1, with D perhaps TRBD1 (6 bases). From germline, CDR1 is MDHEN and CDR2 SYDVKM. Trimming removed 6 bases at V and 8 bases at J, with 14 bases between. This CDR3 is 13 amino acids long.